This T cell receptor beta chain appears in the sequencing data of a study of Graves' ophthalmopathy and Graves' hyperthyroidism. General study results and limits: Ophthalmopathy could be told apart from stable hyperthyroidism by a 13-signature model (about 89% sensitivity, 80% to 84% specificity). Blood contained most expanded thyroid clonotypes exceeding 0.001 frequency.

Donors with ophthalmopathy: moderate-to-severe activity, CAS ≥3, NOSPECS ≥4, duration under 3 months. Patients were excluded if they had other autoimmune diseases or uncontrolled infections, and likewise if pregnancy or lactation applied. The study amplified TCR beta CDR3 regions using RNA transcripts. RT-PCR in the first round used HTBI primers; a second-round multiplex PCR followed. TCRdb re-analysed the multiplex PCR reads in MiXCR, keeping a single row per CDR3 protein. Of roughly 230,000 distinct CDR3 sequences listed, 20% to 25% are singletons. This clonotype has at least ten counts. What it binds is unknown. Looked up from germline, CDR1 is MNHNS and CDR2 is SASEGT. The CDR3 spans 15 residues. V lost 8 bases, J lost 1 base, and 8 bases stayed unmatched.

The genes are TRBV6-1 and TRBJ2-7, with TRBD2 matching over 10 bases. Sequencing was done on a sample of peripheral blood. The receptor's source is a woman in her forties or fifties with Graves' ophthalmopathy. The CDR3 DNA reads as TGTGCCAGCTCCAACCCACTAGCGGGGTCCTACGAGCAGTACTTC. Its protein is CASSNPLAGSYEQYF.